The rows below give T cell receptor beta chains drawn from one sample of a study of blood T cell repertoires in COVID-19. Produced via immunoSEQ multiplex PCR; TCRdb's table is partial and in-frame only. Among some 240,000 clones listed, more than 70% were seen once. The material sequenced was peripheral blood. The origin of the receptors is a human donor in a cohort sampled during active COVID-19. The conserved cysteine and the conserved F or W are not part of the CDR3 here. A D gene is named only where the DNA matches it firmly.

v_gene,j_gene,d_gene,CDR3aa
TRBV25-1,TRBJ1-5,NA,ASSEGWGSNQPQH
TRBV5-1,TRBJ1-1,TRBD1,ASSPGQGALTEAF
TRBV28,TRBJ1-5,TRBD1,ASLGQALSNQPQH
TRBV7-9,TRBJ1-5,NA,ASSLEDGWGVNQPQH
TRBV6-4,TRBJ1-2,NA,ASRQGEGYT
TRBV5-6,TRBJ1-6,NA,ASSQGISYNSPLH
TRBV19,TRBJ1-5,NA,ASSTQGRDPQH
TRBV5-5,TRBJ2-7,TRBD1,ASSLDRGTYEQY
TRBV6-5,TRBJ2-7,TRBD2,ASSYLAGGSYEQY
TRBV28,TRBJ2-6,TRBD1,ASRTAYWDSRSGANVLT
TRBV2,TRBJ1-5,TRBD1,ASSGSTGMLLPQH
TRBV5-1,TRBJ1-1,NA,ASRDDRTGEAF
TRBV12-3/TRBV12-4,TRBJ2-6,NA,ASTLGGANVLT
TRBV4-2,TRBJ1-1,TRBD1,ASSQEYRGAAF
TRBV7-2,TRBJ1-2,TRBD1,ASSLATGFGDGYT
TRBV24-1,TRBJ2-1,TRBD2,ATSAVGRALNEQF
TRBV23-1,TRBJ2-7,TRBD1,ASSTDRGRYEQY
TRBV5-4,TRBJ1-1,NA,ASSLDTGRGGAF
TRBV5-4,TRBJ2-7,NA,ASSLAGTYEQY
TRBV3-1/TRBV3-2,TRBJ2-7,TRBD1,ASSQAEPGQGIYEQY
TRBV24-1,TRBJ2-5,TRBD1,ATGGSGQGGETQY
TRBV7-2,TRBJ1-4,NA,ASSQRATNEKLF
TRBV14,TRBJ1-1,NA,ASSLQGFTEAF
TRBV5-1,TRBJ2-1,NA,ASSLGGDTGTPQF
TRBV2,TRBJ2-2,TRBD1,ASRRTGSTGELF
TRBV30,TRBJ2-7,NA,AWDVSWTPSYEQY
TRBV2,TRBJ2-7,NA,ASSEDIYEQY
TRBV19,TRBJ1-1,NA,ASSHPGLNPGDTEAF
TRBV19,TRBJ1-2,TRBD1,ASRRTGADYGYT
TRBV28,TRBJ1-5,NA,ASRDEGDNQPQH
TRBV19,TRBJ2-3,TRBD2,ASSPGLAGFTDTQY
TRBV3-1/TRBV3-2,TRBJ1-4,NA,ASSPGHYAKTNEKLF
TRBV19,TRBJ1-1,NA,ASSIGIAGDTEAF
TRBV6-1,TRBJ2-3,TRBD2,ASSVLGTSGRSDTQY
TRBV19,TRBJ2-7,TRBD1,ASSAGTAQY
TRBV7-6,TRBJ2-1,NA,ASSSTGTSYNEQF
TRBV28,TRBJ2-6,NA,ASRFQVSGANVLT
TRBV6-5,TRBJ2-7,TRBD1,ASSYSGTGHLEQY
TRBV5-4,TRBJ2-3,NA,ASSLVYRTSTDTQY
TRBV19,TRBJ1-5,TRBD1,ASSRQGGSTGQPQH
TRBV14,TRBJ2-1,NA,ASSPRVFNEQF
TRBV29-1,TRBJ2-5,TRBD1,SVRKGADEETQY
TRBV7-2,TRBJ2-7,NA,ASSFEGVYEQY
TRBV4-3,TRBJ2-1,NA,ASSLGRDAEQF
TRBV28,TRBJ2-7,NA,ASSWRGSGEQY
TRBV28,TRBJ1-5,TRBD1,ASSSGTGGVQPQH
TRBV19,TRBJ1-3,TRBD1,ASSAGQAFSGNTIY
TRBV11-3,TRBJ1-1,NA,ASSFGRNTEAF
TRBV5-8,TRBJ2-5,TRBD2,ASSLWTSAFHSGTQY
TRBV11-2,TRBJ2-2,TRBD1,ASRTDRGAGELF
TRBV5-1,TRBJ2-2,NA,ASSFSKPANTGELF
TRBV7-2,TRBJ2-7,TRBD1,ASSTGQGYEQY
TRBV6-1,TRBJ1-1,NA,ASSELQGLNTEAF
TRBV7-7,TRBJ2-1,NA,ASSLGTPDDNEQF